One T cell receptor (beta chain) is described in this entry. The data originate from a study of shared clonotypes between healthy human individuals. Sequenced by immunoSEQ multiplex PCR; TCRdb stores in-frame clones only, minus some. Counted here are roughly 650,000 clones, roughly 95% occurring once; the ten biggest clones make up approximately 0.12%. Per germline, CDR1 LNHDA and CDR2 SQIVND (reference sequence). The V end lost 6 bases, the J end lost 10 bases, and 15 bases lay between the germline ends. This CDR3 comprises 12 residues. In the naive CD8 group, cells lacked CD45RO and were positively selected for CCR7, so terminally differentiated effector memory CD45RA+ cells were left out.

Material: naive CD8+ T cells sorted from blood. The chain is built from TRBV19 and TRBJ1-2, with D perhaps matching TRBD1 (6 bases). The TCR originated in a woman in her twenties or thirties in good health. The CDR3 is CASRRGDFDYTF. The DNA for the CDR3 is TGTGCCAGTAGAAGGGGGGACTTTGACTACACCTTC. Full variable domain (remainder filled in from reference TRBV19 and TRBJ1-2): DGGITQSPKYLFRKEGQNVTLSCEQNLNHDAMYWYRQDPGQGLRLIYYSQIVNDFQKGDIAEGYSVSREKKESFPLTVTSAQKNPTAFYLCASRRGDFDYTFGSGTRLTVV.